A single sample is the source of the 15 T cell receptor beta chains below, sequenced in a study of T cells in Graves' hyperthyroidism and ophthalmopathy. RNA transcripts were the template for amplifying TCR beta CDR3 regions. TCR CDR3 regions were first amplified by RT-PCR with HTBI primers. Via MiXCR, TCRdb re-called the multiplex PCR reads, giving one row per CDR3 protein. This sample carries some 760,000 distinct CDR3 sequences, 14% of them seen once, and the ten largest clones take about 10%. Source material: blood. The origin of the receptors is a woman between 18 and 30 years old with Graves' hyperthyroidism.

This clonotype was seen ten or more times. As DNA, the CDR3 is TGTGCCAGCAGCTTAGGAACTCCTTCCTACAATGAGCAGTTCTTC. Translation gives CASSLGTPSYNEQFF. The chain combines TRBV7-2 with TRBJ2-1, with D hard to call. The CDR3 loop spans 15 amino acids. The germline CDR1 and CDR2 sequences are SGHTA and FQGNSA. Deletions cut 1 base from V and 1 base from J, with 8 bases between.

This chain's CDR3 is CSASLAGANEQFF. For the CDR3, the DNA is TGCAGTGCTAGCTTAGCGGGAGCTAATGAGCAGTTCTTC. The rearrangement joins TRBV20-1 to TRBJ2-1; 9 bases are a match to TRBD2. V dropped 3 bases and J dropped 7; count of bases not matched to a gene: 4. The CDR3 runs to 13 residues. CDR1 and CDR2 from the germline V gene are DFQATT and SNEGSKA (reference sequence).

This clonotype was seen once. V is TRBV19 and J is TRBJ2-6; no definite D call. This CDR3 contains 16 residues. The germline gives CDR1 LNHDA, CDR2 SQIVND (reference sequence). V lost 4 bases and J 4 bases, leaving 14 bases between the germline ends. CDR3 sequence (DNA): TGTGCCAGTAGTACAACTACACCCGTGGGGGCCAACGTCCTGACTTTC. The encoded protein is CASSTTTPVGANVLTF.

The rearrangement uses TRBV7-9 and TRBJ2-6; no firm D call. The V gene's germline CDR1 is SEHNR and CDR2 FQNEAQ (reference sequence). V shed 1 base and J shed 1 base, with 2 bases lying between them. This CDR3 region has 14 residues. The CDR3 DNA sequence: TGTGCCAGCAGCTTAGAGTCTGGGGCCAACGTCCTGACTTTC. This gives the protein CASSLESGANVLTF.

The table lists this clonotype with many counts. The genes are TRBV6-2 or TRBV6-3 and TRBJ1-5; TRBD1 might be the D (6 bases). This CDR3 comprises 20 residues. Trimming pared 6 bases from V and 2 bases from J, leaving 29 bases between. Germline V gene data show CDR1 as MNHEY and CDR2 as SVGEGT. The CDR3 DNA sequence: TGTGCCAGCAGGAGTAGGGGGACACTTGAGGGAAGGAACGGCAATCAGCCCCAGCATTTT. Translated, it gives CASRSRGTLEGRNGNQPQHF.

This clonotype was recorded many times. For the CDR3, the DNA is TGTGCCAGCAGTCTATTGCCAGGGAACACTGAAGCTTTCTTT. It translates to CASSLLPGNTEAFF. This chain uses TRBV27 with TRBJ1-1, with no clear D. The CDR3 is 14 residues long. V was cut by 5 bases and J by 1 base, with 11 bases left in between. Germline V gene lookup returns CDR1 MNHEY and CDR2 SMNVEV (reference sequence).

This clonotype has at least ten counts. The chain carries TRBV30 and TRBJ2-7; the D gene is possibly TRBD1 (5 bases). Germline V gene sequence: CDR1 GTSNPN, CDR2 SVGIG (reference sequence). There are 13 residues in the CDR3. Trimming pared 0 bases from V and 5 bases from J, leaving 11 bases between. The CDR3 coding sequence is TGTGCCTGGAGTGTTCAGGGTATGGACGAGCAGTACTTC. It encodes CAWSVQGMDEQYF.

Ten or more counts support this clonotype. The chain is built from TRBV11-3 and TRBJ2-7; no clear D. The germline V gene encodes CDR1 SGHNT and CDR2 YENEEA. The length of the CDR3 is 13 residues. V was pared by 2 bases and J by 3 bases, with 8 bases between. CDR3 sequence: CASSLSSLYEQYF. In DNA form, the CDR3 reads TGTGCCAGCAGCTTATCATCGCTCTACGAGCAGTACTTC. The full variable domain, completed using reference TRBV11-3 and TRBJ2-7, is EAGVVQSPRYKIIEKKQPVAFWCNPISGHNTLYWYLQNLGQGPELLIRYENEEAVDDSQLPKDRFSAERLKGVDSTLKIQPAELGDSAVYLCASSLSSLYEQYFGPGTRLTVT.

This clonotype was observed a few times. The rearrangement joins TRBV7-4 to TRBJ2-7, with 13 bases fitting TRBD2. V was clipped by 5 bases and J by 2 bases; unmatched bases: 6. Looked up from germline, CDR1 is SGHVT and CDR2 is SQSDAQ. This CDR3 is 16 amino acids long. CDR3 protein: CASSIDGLAGAYEQYF. CDR3 bases: TGTGCCAGCAGCATTGACGGACTAGCGGGAGCCTACGAGCAGTACTTC.

This clonotype was seen repeatedly, ten times or more. The chain carries TRBV4-1 and TRBJ1-5; no clear D. There are 15 residues in the CDR3. Germline CDR1 and CDR2: MGHRA and YSYEKL. Trimming removed 0 bases at V and 7 bases at J, with 13 bases between. The CDR3 DNA reads as TGCGCCAGCAGCCAAGAGGGCAGAGGCGGACAGCCCCAGCATTTT. Translated, it gives CASSQEGRGGQPQHF.

The sample holds many counts of this clonotype. The genes are TRBV27 and TRBJ2-1, with D unresolved. Germline-derived CDR1 and CDR2 are MNHEY and SMNVEV (reference sequence). This CDR3 has 16 residues. The V end was cut by 11 bases, the J end by 0 bases, with 20 bases between. The CDR3 region has the DNA TGTGCCTCCAAATGGGGTACCCTAGGCTCCTACAATGAGCAGTTCTTC. Translating gives CASKWGTLGSYNEQFF.

This clonotype showed up many times. This chain links TRBV20-1 with TRBJ2-1; 14 bases align to TRBD2. This CDR3 region has 22 residues. With V trimmed by 1 base and J by 5 bases, 22 bases remained unmatched. Germline assignment: CDR1 DFQATT and CDR2 SNEGSKA (reference sequence). The CDR3 region is CSARAGGGTSGSASQWDNEQFF. The CDR3 DNA sequence: TGCAGTGCTAGAGCTGGGGGGGGGACTAGCGGGAGCGCCTCTCAGTGGGACAATGAGCAGTTCTTC.

This clonotype was found a few times. The chain couples TRBV5-4 to TRBJ1-1; 8 bases align to TRBD1. Germline-derived CDR1 and CDR2 are SGHNT and YYREEE (reference sequence). The CDR3 totals 15 residues. V dropped 0 bases and J dropped 1; count of bases not matched to a gene: 2. The CDR3 DNA reads as TGTGCCAGCAGCTTGGCAGGGGGCGCGAACACTGAAGCTTTCTTT. It encodes CASSLAGGANTEAFF.

This clonotype has a count of ten or more. This chain connects TRBV7-9 to TRBJ2-5; D ambiguous. The V gene's germline CDR1 is SEHNR and CDR2 FQNEAQ (reference sequence). The CDR3 covers 13 residues. Trimming removed 1 base from V and 2 bases from J, with 5 bases in between. CDR3 sequence (DNA): TGTGCCAGCAGCTTAGACGGGCAAGAGACCCAGTACTTC. Translating it yields CASSLDGQETQYF.

This rearrangement joins TRBV20-1 to TRBJ1-2; D unresolved. Germline lookup yields CDR1 DFQATT and CDR2 SNEGSKA (reference sequence). The CDR3 consists of 11 residues. Trimming shortened V by 6 bases and J by 1 base, and 6 bases separated the two germline ends. Here the CDR3 reads CSAPGNYGYTF. In DNA, the CDR3 is TGCAGTGCCCCCGGTAACTATGGCTACACCTTC.